Below, 11 T cell receptor beta chains from the same sample are listed, as sequenced in a study of neoadjuvant anti-PD-1 for oral cavity cancer. The method was immunoSEQ multiplex PCR; TCRdb's version includes in-frame clones alone and lacks a portion of them. The sample consists of about 12,000 clones, 65% to 75% of them appearing once. The source material was PBMCs, sampled before nivolumab (anti-PD-1) treatment. The receptors were gathered from a person aged 40 to 85 with oral cavity squamous cell carcinoma.

This clone rates as medium-sized. Given the absence of the conserved phenylalanine or tryptophan at the CDR3 end, a read error is likely. The DNA is left out, because the CDR3 cannot be placed on it with certainty; the CDR3 is given as TCRdb lists it. This chain connects TRBV12-1 to TRBJ1-2. TRBV12-1 is classified as a pseudogene. Inclusive of both ends, the CDR3 amounts to 12 amino acids. CDR3 loop: CASSRWDGRNCN.

This clone was detected a few times. The chain recombines TRBV11-2 with TRBJ2-7; 7 positions agree with TRBD2. Per the germline V gene, CDR1 is SGHAT and CDR2 is FQNNGV. V lost 5 bases and J lost 4; bases outside the gene matches: 5. The CDR3 runs 13 residues. This chain's CDR3 is CASSRDYRYEQYF. The CDR3 region has the DNA TGTGCCAGCAGCCGGGACTATCGGTACGAGCAGTACTTC.

The rearrangement links TRBV25-1 to TRBJ2-1; tentative D call: TRBD1 (6 bases). The CDR3 consists of 14 residues. CDR1 is MGHDK, CDR2 SYGVNS, per germline. V dropped 6 bases and J dropped 8 bases, with 17 bases sitting between them. The CDR3 here is CASSPIGTFYEQFF. Written as DNA, the CDR3 is TGTGCCAGCAGCCCTATTGGGACATTCTATGAGCAGTTCTTC.

The count of this clone is one. The chain has TRBV5-1 and TRBJ1-6, with D maybe TRBD1 (6 bases). V lost 3 bases to trimming and J lost 6 bases, with 10 bases between them. Germline V gene sequence: CDR1 SGHRS, CDR2 YFSETQ. There are 14 residues in the CDR3. CDR3 DNA sequence: TGCGCCAGCAGCTCCAGACAGGTTAATTCACCCCTCCACTTT. This gives the protein CASSSRQVNSPLHF.

This clone was found once. The chain combines TRBV6-5 with TRBJ1-1, with 7 bases identical to TRBD1. The length of the CDR3 is 14 residues. Germline V gene sequence: CDR1 MNHEY, CDR2 SVGAGI. V lost 6 bases, J lost 3 bases, and 7 bases stayed unmatched. In DNA form, the CDR3 reads TGTGCCAGCAGGAACTTAGGGGGCCACACTGAAGCTTTCTTT. Translating gives CASRNLGGHTEAFF.

The rearrangement joins TRBV19 to TRBJ1-5; 12 bases agree with TRBD1. The CDR3 sequence is 16 residues long. The germline V gene has CDR1 LNHDA and CDR2 SQIVND (reference sequence). With V trimmed by 7 bases and J by 5 bases, 9 bases remained unmatched. In DNA, the CDR3 is TGTGCCAGTATGGGCCGGGACAGGGGGCGATATCAGCCCCAGCATTTT. Its protein product is CASMGRDRGRYQPQHF. The full variable domain, with the rest looked up from reference TRBV19 and TRBJ1-5, is DGGITQSPKYLFRKEGQNVTLSCEQNLNHDAMYWYRQDPGQGLRLIYYSQIVNDFQKGDIAEGYSVSREKKESFPLTVTSAQKNPTAFYLCASMGRDRGRYQPQHFGDGTRLSIL.

The rearrangement joins TRBV28 to TRBJ1-6, with 8 bases identical to TRBD1. This CDR3 comprises 15 residues. Trimming removed 3 bases from V and 7 bases from J; junction bases left unmatched: 5. Germline CDR1 reads MDHEN; CDR2 reads SYDVKM. The CDR3 here is CASSLMDRENSPLHF. The CDR3 DNA sequence: TGTGCCAGCAGTTTGATGGACAGGGAAAATTCACCCCTCCACTTT.

The chain links TRBV18 to TRBJ2-2; D not resolved. V was pared by 5 bases and J by 4 bases, with 8 bases between. This CDR3 spans 13 amino acids. Germline lookup yields CDR1 KGHSH and CDR2 LQKENI. The CDR3 bases are TGTGCCAGCTCAAACCCGGGCACCGGGGAGCTGTTTTTT. This codes for CASSNPGTGELFF.

V usage is TRBV19 and J usage is TRBJ1-1, with D hard to call. The CDR3 loop spans 17 amino acids. Germline V CDR1 and CDR2: LNHDA, SQIVND (reference sequence). Trimming removed 0 bases from V and 5 bases from J, with 19 bases in between. The CDR3 DNA is TGTGCCAGTAGTATAGATCGGATGGGTCCCACCGGGACTGAAGCTTTCTTT. Amino acids: CASSIDRMGPTGTEAFF.

The chain links TRBV19 to TRBJ1-6; TRBD1 aligns across 8 bases. The V and J ends lost 6 bases and 2 bases, in that order; junction bases with no gene match: 0. The CDR3 covers 14 residues. CDR1 is LNHDA and CDR2 is SQIVND in the germline V gene (reference sequence). CDR3 sequence: CASRQGAYNSPLHF. CDR3 bases: TGTGCCAGTAGACAGGGGGCCTATAATTCACCCCTCCACTTT.

This chain joins TRBV11-3 and TRBJ2-2, with D unclear. This CDR3 spans 13 amino acids. V lost 5 bases, J lost 5 bases, and 9 bases lay in between. Germline V lookup: CDR1 SGHNT, CDR2 YENEEA. CDR3 DNA sequence: TGTGCCAGCAGCGGGATAGGAACCGGGGAGCTGTTTTTT. This gives the protein CASSGIGTGELFF.